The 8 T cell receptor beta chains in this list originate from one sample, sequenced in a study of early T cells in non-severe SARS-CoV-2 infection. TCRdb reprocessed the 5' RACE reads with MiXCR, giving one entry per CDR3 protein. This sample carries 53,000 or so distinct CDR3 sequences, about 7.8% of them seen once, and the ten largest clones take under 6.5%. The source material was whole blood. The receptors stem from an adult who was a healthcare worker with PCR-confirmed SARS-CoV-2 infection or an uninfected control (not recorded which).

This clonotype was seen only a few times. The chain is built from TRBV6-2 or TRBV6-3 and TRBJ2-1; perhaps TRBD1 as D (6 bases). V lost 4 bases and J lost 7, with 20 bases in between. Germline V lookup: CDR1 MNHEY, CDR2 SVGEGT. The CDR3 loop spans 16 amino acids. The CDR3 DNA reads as TGTGCCAGCAGTTCAGCAGGACAGCAAAACTCTAATGAGCAGTTCTTC. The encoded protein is CASSSAGQQNSNEQFF.

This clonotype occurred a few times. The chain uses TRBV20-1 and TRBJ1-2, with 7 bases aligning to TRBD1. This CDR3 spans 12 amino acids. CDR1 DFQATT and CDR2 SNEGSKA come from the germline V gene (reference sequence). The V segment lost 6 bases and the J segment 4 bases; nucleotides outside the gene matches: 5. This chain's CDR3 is CSARTGSYGYTF. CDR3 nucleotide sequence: TGCAGTGCCCGGACAGGATCCTATGGCTACACCTTC.

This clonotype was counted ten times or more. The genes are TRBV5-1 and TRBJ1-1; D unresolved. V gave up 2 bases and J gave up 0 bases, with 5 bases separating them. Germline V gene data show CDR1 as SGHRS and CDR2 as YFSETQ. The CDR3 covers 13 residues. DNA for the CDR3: TGCGCCAGCAGCTTCGACTTGAACACTGAAGCTTTCTTT. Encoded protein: CASSFDLNTEAFF.

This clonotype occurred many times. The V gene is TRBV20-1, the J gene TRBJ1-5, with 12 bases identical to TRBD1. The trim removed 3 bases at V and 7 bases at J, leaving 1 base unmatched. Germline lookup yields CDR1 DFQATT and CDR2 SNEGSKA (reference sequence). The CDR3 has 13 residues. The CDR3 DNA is TGCAGTGCTAGGGGGACAGGGGGCCAGCCCCAGCATTTT. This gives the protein CSARGTGGQPQHF.

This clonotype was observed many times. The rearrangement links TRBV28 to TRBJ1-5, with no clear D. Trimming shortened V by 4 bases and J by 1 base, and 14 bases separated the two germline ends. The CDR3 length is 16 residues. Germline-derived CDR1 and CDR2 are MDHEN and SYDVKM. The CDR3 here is CASSSPQVRSNQPQHF. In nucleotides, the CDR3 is TGTGCCAGCAGTTCCCCGCAAGTCAGAAGCAATCAGCCCCAGCATTTT. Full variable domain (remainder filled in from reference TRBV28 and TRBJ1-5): DVKVTQSSRYLVKRTGEKVFLECVQDMDHENMFWYRQDPGLGLRLIYFSYDVKMKEKGDIPEGYSVSREKKERFSLILESASTNQTSMYLCASSSPQVRSNQPQHFGDGTRLSIL.

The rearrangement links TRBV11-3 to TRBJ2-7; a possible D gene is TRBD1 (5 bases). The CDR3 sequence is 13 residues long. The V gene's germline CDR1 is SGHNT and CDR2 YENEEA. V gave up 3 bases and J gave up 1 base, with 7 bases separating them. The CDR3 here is CASSFKGSYEQYF. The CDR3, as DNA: TGTGCCAGCAGCTTCAAGGGGTCCTACGAGCAGTACTTC.

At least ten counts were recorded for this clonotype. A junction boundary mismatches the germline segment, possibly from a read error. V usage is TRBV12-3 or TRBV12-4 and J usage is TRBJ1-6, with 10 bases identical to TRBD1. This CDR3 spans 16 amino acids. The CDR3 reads CASSWGTGVYSSPLHF. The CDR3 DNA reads TGTGCCAGCAGTTGGGGGACAGGGGTATATAGTTCACCCCTCCACTTT.

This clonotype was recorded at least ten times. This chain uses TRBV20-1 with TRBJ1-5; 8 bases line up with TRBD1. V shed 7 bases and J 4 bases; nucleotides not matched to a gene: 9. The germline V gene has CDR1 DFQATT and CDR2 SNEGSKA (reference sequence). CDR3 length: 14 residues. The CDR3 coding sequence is TGCAGTGTTCCCCGCAGGGGGCCAAATCAGCCCCAGCATTTT. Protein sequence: CSVPRRGPNQPQHF.